The source of this TCR beta chain is a study of T cells in women clearing cervical HPV infection. Whole-study context: Case blood was drawn a median about 150 days after lesion detection. HLA type could not be excluded as a confounder. Broader study findings: Combining TCR richness with V gene abundances gave around 0.83 AUC. TRBV6-7 relative abundance averaged roughly 0.1% in cases and approximately 0.15% in controls.

Method: immunoSEQ multiplex PCR; TCRdb's copy keeps in-frame clones and lacks some. The sample totals about 30,000 clones. For this clone: Its antigen is undetermined. Coverage ceases 3 residues before the CDR3 finishes, and the germline J gene fills in the end.

Germline V gene data show CDR1 as DFQATT and CDR2 as SNEGSKA (reference sequence). The CDR3 runs 14 residues. Trimming pared 1 base from V and 0 bases from J, leaving 8 bases between. The chain links TRBV20-1 to TRBJ2-3; D possibly corresponds to TRBD1 (6 bases). The sample consisted of blood buffy coat. The TCR sequence derives from a woman aged 18 to 75 with a cervical HPV16 infection that either progressed to CIN3+ or cleared (not recorded which). The CDR3 bases that were read are TGCAGTGCTAGAGTAACAGGGAGCACAGATACG. Residues: CSARVTGSTDT. The whole CDR3 protein is CSARVTGSTDTQYF.